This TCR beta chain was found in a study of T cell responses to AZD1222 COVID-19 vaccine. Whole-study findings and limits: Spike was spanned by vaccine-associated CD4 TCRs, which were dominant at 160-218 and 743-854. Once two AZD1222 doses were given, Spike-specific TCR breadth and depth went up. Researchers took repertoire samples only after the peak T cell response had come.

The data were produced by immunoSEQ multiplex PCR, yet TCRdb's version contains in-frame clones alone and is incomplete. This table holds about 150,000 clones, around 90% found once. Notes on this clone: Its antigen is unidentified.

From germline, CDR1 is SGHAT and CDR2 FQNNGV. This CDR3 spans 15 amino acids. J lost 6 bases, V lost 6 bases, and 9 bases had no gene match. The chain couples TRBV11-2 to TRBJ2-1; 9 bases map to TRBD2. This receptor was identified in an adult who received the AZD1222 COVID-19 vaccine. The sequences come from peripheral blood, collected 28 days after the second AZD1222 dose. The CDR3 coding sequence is TGTGCCAGCAGTCAAAGCGGGGGGCTTGGCAATGAGCAGTTCTTC. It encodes CASSQSGGLGNEQFF.